This T cell receptor (beta chain) appears in the sequencing data of a study of OX40 agonist ivuxolimab in advanced cancers. Regarding the study as a whole: With doses of 0.1 to 3.0 mg/kg, CD4+ and CD8+ blood T cells had undergone clonal expansion by week 6.

The assay was immunoSEQ multiplex PCR, and TCRdb's table has in-frame clones only and misses some. The repertoire holds tens of thousands of clones, with around 90% as singletons. A remark on this clone: Its antigen is as yet unknown.

Trimming at V came to 3 bases and at J to 3 bases, leaving 10 bases not matched to a gene. From germline, CDR1 is SGDLS and CDR2 YYNGEE. The CDR3 has 17 amino acids. This specimen was CD4+ or CD8+ T cells sorted from blood, taken in a trial of the OX40 agonist ivuxolimab. This TCR was recovered from an adult with an advanced solid tumor such as melanoma, head and neck, liver or kidney cancer. V usage is TRBV9 and J usage is TRBJ2-2, with 8 bases aligning to TRBD2. The CDR3 DNA reads TGTGCCAGCAGCGAACCGAGCGGGAGTGGGGACACCGGGGAGCTGTTTTTT. Protein sequence: CASSEPSGSGDTGELFF.